This passage covers 8 T cell receptor beta chains from one sample sequenced in a study of cytomegalovirus exposure and HLA in healthy donors. The repertoire was sequenced with immunoSEQ multiplex PCR; TCRdb's copy has only in-frame clones and lacks some. Of about 160,000 clones detected, 80% to 90% appear once; the ten largest clones hold under 7%. The sequencing input was PBMCs. The receptor source for this set is a woman aged 25 to 39 in good health and CMV-seronegative.

The rearrangement links TRBV2 to TRBJ2-2, with 7 positions matching TRBD1. V dropped 6 bases and J dropped 0; count of bases not matched to a gene: 10. Germline CDR1 reads SNHLY; CDR2 reads FYNNEI. The CDR3 sequence is 17 residues long. CDR3 amino acids: CASRTPMDRSNTGELFF. CDR3 sequence (DNA): TGTGCCAGCAGGACTCCGATGGACAGGTCGAACACCGGGGAGCTGTTTTTT.

This clone was detected only once. The chain recombines TRBV9 with TRBJ2-3, with TRBD2 identical over 11 bases. Germline V gene sequence: CDR1 SGDLS, CDR2 YYNGEE. The length of the CDR3 is 16 residues. The V segment lost 2 bases and the J segment 4 bases; nucleotides outside the gene matches: 6. The DNA of the CDR3 is TGTGCCAGCAGCGTCCCTATAGCGGGGGGGTCAGATACGCAGTATTTT. Its translation is CASSVPIAGGSDTQYF.

The chain is built from TRBV4-2 and TRBJ2-7; weak D call: TRBD2 (6 bases). The germline V gene encodes CDR1 LGHNA and CDR2 YNFKEQ. CDR3 size: 17 residues. The V and J ends lost 1 base and 4 bases respectively, with 20 bases between them. The CDR3 nucleotides read TGTGCCAGCAGCCAAGGTCTTACGGCGGGGCGGACTTACGAGCAGTACTTC. Encoded protein: CASSQGLTAGRTYEQYF.

For this clone: The sample carries other DNA sequences with the same CDR3. This CDR3 is CASSQDKSSGANVLTF. The CDR3 nucleotides are TGCGCCAGCAGCCAGGACAAGAGCTCTGGGGCCAACGTCCTGACTTTC. The gene calls are TRBV4-3 and TRBJ2-6, with TRBD1 as a possible D gene (5 bases). The CDR3 spans 16 residues. V shed 3 bases and J shed 0 bases, with 9 bases lying between them. CDR1 is LGHNA, CDR2 YSLEER, per germline.

The V call is TRBV6-5, the J call TRBJ1-2; TRBD1 aligns across 8 bases. CDR1 is MNHEY, CDR2 SVGAGI, per germline. The CDR3 has 14 amino acids. J was trimmed by 8 bases and V by 6 bases; bases with no gene match: 11. The CDR3 DNA sequence: TGTGCCAGCAGGGATGGGGACAGGATGGACGGCTACACCTTC. Translated: CASRDGDRMDGYTF.

This clone has more than one count but fewer than ten. The J gene is TRBJ2-1, the V gene TRBV9, with 8 bases that match TRBD1. The V segment lost 4 bases and the J segment 6 bases; nucleotides outside the gene matches: 12. The germline CDR1 and CDR2 sequences are SGDLS and YYNGEE. The CDR3 has 16 residues. CDR3 nucleotides: TGTGCCAGCAGCCCCTTTATGACAGGGGTGGGCAATGAGCAGTTCTTC. Translation: CASSPFMTGVGNEQFF.

The chain employs TRBV27 and TRBJ1-2, with a tentative D call TRBD1 (5 bases). The CDR3 extends over 15 amino acids. CDR1 and CDR2 from the germline V gene are MNHEY and SMNVEV (reference sequence). Trimming shortened V by 0 bases and J by 0 bases, and 8 bases separated the two germline ends. As DNA, the CDR3 is TGTGCCAGCAGTTTATCGATGACAGCTAACTATGGCTACACCTTC. Translated, it gives CASSLSMTANYGYTF.

The chain recombines TRBV7-9 with TRBJ2-5; weak D call: TRBD1 (5 bases). This CDR3 spans 14 amino acids. The V end was cut by 2 bases, the J end by 2 bases, with 9 bases between. CDR1 is SEHNR, CDR2 FQNEAQ, per germline (reference sequence). DNA of the CDR3: TGTGCCAGCAGCTTAAGGGGTCAACAAGAGACCCAGTACTTC. Amino acid sequence: CASSLRGQQETQYF.